Following are 8 T cell receptor beta chains from one sample sequenced in a study of T cells in Graves' hyperthyroidism and ophthalmopathy. Using RNA transcripts as the source, TCR beta CDR3 regions were amplified. The HTBI primer set was used in a first-round RT-PCR of the TCR CDR3. Using its own MiXCR run on the multiplex PCR reads, TCRdb lists one record per CDR3 protein. The sample lists 380,000 or so distinct CDR3 sequences, approximately 20% occurring once. Specimen: blood. The receptor source for this set is a woman younger than 35 with Graves' hyperthyroidism.

This clonotype came up many times. V gene TRBV20-1 combines with J gene TRBJ1-1, with D possibly being TRBD1 (5 bases). Looked up from germline, CDR1 is DFQATT and CDR2 is SNEGSKA (reference sequence). V dropped 6 bases and J dropped 5 bases, with 19 bases sitting between them. The CDR3 contains 14 residues. The CDR3 nucleotides read TGCAGTGCCAGGATCGGCGGGGGAAGAACTGAAGCTTTCTTT. Translation gives CSARIGGGRTEAFF.

This clonotype was picked up many times. This chain uses TRBV6-1 with TRBJ2-7; a weak D match, TRBD2 (5 bases). The V and J ends lost 2 bases and 4 bases respectively, with 9 bases between them. The V gene's germline CDR1 is MNHNS and CDR2 SASEGT. The CDR3 spans 13 residues. CDR3 coding DNA: TGTGCCAGCAGTGAATGGTCGGGGTACGAGCAGTACTTC. Residues: CASSEWSGYEQYF.

This clonotype was seen at least ten times. V is TRBV7-3 and J is TRBJ1-2; 8 bases map to TRBD1. Trimming at V came to 3 bases and at J to 3 bases, leaving 6 bases not matched to a gene. This CDR3 has 15 amino acids. Looked up from germline, CDR1 is SGHTA and CDR2 is FQGTGA. The CDR3 loop reads CASSLGQGADYGYTF. As DNA, the CDR3 is TGTGCCAGCAGCTTGGGGCAGGGGGCTGACTATGGCTACACCTTC.

This clonotype was picked up many times. The J gene is TRBJ2-3, the V gene TRBV6-5; no clear D gene. The germline V gene has CDR1 MNHEY and CDR2 SVGAGI. The ends were cut back, 1 base at V and 1 base at J, with 12 bases in the middle. The CDR3 has 16 residues. The CDR3 loop reads CASSYLGFGRTDTQYF. DNA for the CDR3: TGTGCCAGCAGTTACTTAGGGTTTGGGCGCACAGATACGCAGTATTTT.

The CDR3 here is CASSSYRDQNTGELFF. In DNA form, the CDR3 reads TGTGCCAGCAGTTCGTACAGGGACCAAAACACCGGGGAGCTGTTTTTT. V is TRBV6-5 and J is TRBJ2-2, with a tentative D call TRBD1 (6 bases). This CDR3 has 16 amino acids. V lost 4 bases and J 2 bases, leaving 14 bases between the germline ends. From germline, CDR1 is MNHEY and CDR2 SVGAGI.

This clonotype was picked up many times. This chain's CDR3 is CAISESTRSYTEAFF. CDR3 DNA: TGTGCCATCAGTGAGTCGACTCGCAGCTACACTGAAGCTTTCTTT. The gene calls are TRBV10-3 and TRBJ1-1; unclear D gene. CDR3 length equals 15 residues. The germline gives CDR1 ENHRY, CDR2 SYGVKD. Trimming removed 0 bases at V and 3 bases at J, with 11 bases between.

There are many counts of this clonotype. This rearrangement joins TRBV6-1 to TRBJ1-3; D call uncertain. Trimming took off 2 bases at V and 0 bases at J, with 11 bases between the two ends. Germline V gene sequence: CDR1 MNHNS, CDR2 SASEGT. CDR3 length: 16 residues. CDR3 DNA sequence: TGTGCCAGCAGTGAAATCCCGGCAAGCTCTGGAAACACCATATATTTT. Translating it yields CASSEIPASSGNTIYF.

This clonotype was detected many times. This rearrangement joins TRBV12-3 or TRBV12-4 to TRBJ1-2; D gene unclear. The V and J ends lost 4 bases and 4 bases respectively, with 10 bases between them. The CDR3 totals 13 residues. The CDR3 DNA sequence: TGTGCCAGCAGTTCCCAGGAGGGCTATGGCTACACCTTC. Translation: CASSSQEGYGYTF.